One sample yielded the 3 T cell receptor beta chains listed below, sequenced in a study of human T cells and chemical hapten exposure. TCRdb re-called the RACE reads with MiXCR, one entry per CDR3 protein. The sample holds 200,000 to 300,000 distinct CDR3 sequences; about 9% are singletons and the top ten take 2% to 2.5%. The time point was: pre-sensitization, week 0. As to treatment: therapeutic diphenylcyclopropenone sensitization with weekly scalp DPC. This specimen consisted of whole blood, obtained in connection with sensitization to the hapten diphenylcyclopropenone (DPC). Every receptor here comes from a woman in her forties with alopecia areata. Some clones in this sample may be carry-over from other donors' samples.

The chain joins TRBV7-2 to TRBJ2-1; the match to TRBD2 covers 10 bases. V shed 2 bases and J 3 bases; nucleotides not matched to a gene: 1. Germline lookup yields CDR1 SGHTA and CDR2 FQGNSA. CDR3 size: 15 residues. CDR3 sequence reads: CASSLTSGVYNEQFF. CDR3 DNA: TGTGCCAGCAGCTTAACTAGCGGGGTCTACAATGAGCAGTTCTTC.

The table lists this clonotype with many counts. V and J are TRBV7-9 and TRBJ2-1, with 11 bases aligning to TRBD2. Germline V gene data show CDR1 as SEHNR and CDR2 as FQNEAQ (reference sequence). Trimming at V came to 11 bases and at J to 8 bases, leaving 8 bases not matched to a gene. The CDR3 runs 13 residues. The CDR3 DNA reads TGTGCCGGATCACTAGCGGGAGTGGATGAGCAGTTCTTC. It specifies CAGSLAGVDEQFF.

This sequence joins TRBV29-1 and TRBJ2-5, with D unclear. The germline gives CDR1 SQVTM, CDR2 ANQGSEA. Trimming left V 4 bases short and J 5 bases short, with 11 bases between. This CDR3 has 12 residues. CDR3 amino acids: CSVVVVGETQYF. As DNA, the CDR3 is TGCAGCGTTGTGGTGGTCGGGGAGACCCAGTACTTC.